This paragraph reports one T cell receptor beta chain. The sample comes from a study of immune characterization of retroperitoneal liposarcoma. From the PCR reads, TCRdb called clonotypes with MiXCR, one entry per CDR3 protein. Here the sample spans approximately 3,100 distinct CDR3 sequences, 27% being singletons. The germline V gene encodes CDR1 MNHGY and CDR2 SAAAGT. The CDR3 loop spans 15 amino acids. Losses at the gene ends were 5 bases for V and 4 bases for J; bases not matched to a gene: 6. This chain links TRBV6-8 with TRBJ2-3; 10 positions match TRBD2. Input material: tumor tissue. The receptor was derived from a female donor with retroperitoneal liposarcoma. The CDR3 DNA reads TGTGCCAGCAGTATACTAGCGGGAAGTTCAGATACGCAGTATTTT. As protein: CASSILAGSSDTQYF.